The 3 T cell receptor beta chains presented below share a single source sample, sequenced in a study of CXCR3-negative and CXCR3-positive naive CD8 T cells. In preparing the TRB cDNA libraries, 5' RACE with UMI labels was used. Following a re-call of the 5' RACE reads, TCRdb has one entry per CDR3 protein and lacks DNA. This sample's clone table lists some 50,000 distinct CDR3 sequences. Material: naive CXCR3- CD8+ T cells from blood. The subset: CD45RO-CCR7+CD27+CD95- naive CD8+ T cells lacking CXCR3 (TNR3-). These TCRs come from a human donor in good health. Some clones in this sample may be carry-over from other donors' samples.

The rearrangement links TRBV9 to TRBJ2-2. The germline V gene encodes CDR1 SGDLS and CDR2 YYNGEE. This CDR3 region has 12 residues. The CDR3 here is CASSWNTGELFF.

V and J are TRBV4-2 and TRBJ2-1; TCRdb designates TRBD1, a call that cannot be tested without DNA. From germline, CDR1 is LGHNA and CDR2 YNFKEQ. The CDR3 is made up of 13 amino acids. CDR3 amino acids: CASSPTGNNEQFF.

V is TRBV27 and J is TRBJ2-7; checking the TCRdb D call of TRBD2 is not possible without DNA. Germline CDR1 MNHEY, CDR2 SMNVEV (reference sequence). The CDR3 sequence is 15 residues long. CDR3 sequence: CASSLTFLAAYEQYF.